This T cell receptor (beta chain) was sequenced for a study of breast tumors, draining lymph nodes, adjacent tissues. Germline V gene data show CDR1 as SSHAT and CDR2 as FNYEAQ (reference sequence). CDR3 length: 15 residues. MiXCR was run by TCRdb on the multiplex PCR reads, yielding one entry per CDR3 protein. This repertoire shows roughly 260,000 distinct CDR3 sequences, around 30% found once; its top ten account for roughly 1.2%. The lymph nodes were axillary draining lymph nodes from breast cancer patients. Study results and caveats: The data were judged consistent with most tumor T cells coming from lymph node and expanding in tumor. Luminal-like breast cancer showed significantly higher tumor–nontumor repertoire similarity than basal-like. The lymph node origin of tumor T cells was framed as consistent with a hypothesis, not demonstrated. Tumor TCR diversity was below lymph nodes but above nontumor tissue.

The table lists this clonotype with many counts. Its antigen remains unknown. An end of the junction does not agree with germline; a read error may underlie this. What was sequenced was axillary lymph node tissue. The receptor comes from a female donor with breast cancer. Some clones in this sample may be carry-over from other donors' samples. The rearrangement links TRBV7-7 to TRBJ2-3; no clear D. CDR3 region: CASSLSPAGTDTQYF. For the CDR3, the DNA is TGTGCTAGCAGCTTAAGTCCTGCTGGGACAGATACGCAGTATTTT.